Below, 29 T cell receptor beta chains from the same sample are listed, as sequenced in a study of patients and donors after allogeneic stem cell transplantation. Via MiXCR, TCRdb re-called the RT-PCR reads, giving one row per CDR3 protein. Of over 400,000 distinct CDR3 sequences in the sample, more than 15% were seen once. The sequenced material came from blood, either unsorted or a sorted T cell fraction (not recorded which). Receptors originate from a human donor who was either an allogeneic HSCT recipient or a stem cell or donor lymphocyte infusion donor (not recorded which). It is not recorded whose cells these are; they may come from a transplant donor.

The chain has TRBV5-4 and TRBJ2-1, with TRBD2 as a possible D gene (6 bases). The CDR3 length is 17 residues. Between the trimmed V and J ends, which lost 0 bases and 0 bases, there was a span of 13 bases. Germline V CDR1 and CDR2: SGHNT, YYREEE (reference sequence). This CDR3 reads CASSLGGTLFSYNEQFF. Written as DNA, the CDR3 is TGTGCCAGCAGCTTGGGAGGGACTCTCTTCTCCTACAATGAGCAGTTCTTC.

This chain connects TRBV3-1 to TRBJ2-1, with TRBD2 identical over 15 bases. The CDR3 length is 15 residues. Losses at the gene ends were 4 bases for V and 10 bases for J; bases not matched to a gene: 5. From germline, CDR1 is LGHDT and CDR2 YNNKEL (reference sequence). The CDR3 DNA sequence: TGTGCCAGCAGCCCCCGGACTAGCGGGAGGGGGGAGCAGTTCTTC. As protein: CASSPRTSGRGEQFF.

J is TRBJ1-5 and V is TRBV12-3 or TRBV12-4; D not certain. Trimming cost V 6 bases and J 4 bases, with 7 bases left between them. This CDR3 contains 12 residues. The CDR3 DNA is TGTGCCAGCAGACTCCAGAATCAGCCCCAGCATTTT. Protein product: CASRLQNQPQHF.

This clonotype was detected only a few times. This chain links TRBV18 with TRBJ2-5; 8 positions agree with TRBD1. The length of the CDR3 is 13 residues. Germline loops: CDR1 KGHSH, CDR2 LQKENI. J was trimmed by 12 bases and V by 2 bases; bases with no gene match: 8. For the CDR3, the DNA is TGTGCCAGCTCACCATCAGACAGGGGTGATAAGTACTTC. Protein product: CASSPSDRGDKYF.

This clonotype has just a few counts. The chain links TRBV23-1 to TRBJ2-2; D remains unclear. TRBV23-1 has ORF status, its function being uncertain. The CDR3 extends over 14 amino acids. Trimming left V 3 bases short and J 0 bases short, with 5 bases between. Written as DNA, the CDR3 is TGCGCCAGCAGTCAGGGAACGAACACCGGGGAGCTGTTTTTT. Encoded protein: CASSQGTNTGELFF.

The gene calls are TRBV4-1 and TRBJ2-7; the match to TRBD2 covers 11 bases. The V gene end was trimmed by 0 bases and the J gene end by 3 bases; junction bases not matched to a gene: 4. The CDR3 consists of 16 residues. Germline V lookup: CDR1 MGHRA, CDR2 YSYEKL. The CDR3 sequence is CASSQDSGRAIYEQYF. Here the CDR3 DNA reads TGCGCCAGCAGCCAAGATAGCGGGAGGGCCATCTACGAGCAGTACTTC.

This clonotype was recorded many times. The chain couples TRBV20-1 to TRBJ2-7; 7 bases fit TRBD2. The CDR3 is 14 residues long. V shed 2 bases and J 2 bases; nucleotides not matched to a gene: 6. Germline loops: CDR1 DFQATT, CDR2 SNEGSKA (reference sequence). The CDR3 here is CSARSASGTYEQYF. The CDR3 region has the DNA TGCAGTGCTAGATCGGCTAGCGGCACCTACGAGCAGTACTTC.

This CDR3 is CASSQVLHDRGNSPLHF. CDR3 DNA: TGCGCCAGCAGCCAAGTTCTACACGACAGGGGAAATTCACCCCTCCACTTT. The chain links TRBV4-1 to TRBJ1-6, with TRBD1 matching 8 bases. The CDR3 is made up of 17 amino acids. Germline CDR1 and CDR2: MGHRA and YSYEKL. The V and J ends lost 1 base and 7 bases, in that order; junction bases with no gene match: 9.

In DNA, the CDR3 is TGTGCCACCAGTAACAGGGGGACAGATACGCAGTATTTT. Translation: CATSNRGTDTQYF. The rearrangement joins TRBV24-1 to TRBJ2-3; the match to TRBD1 covers 8 bases. J gave up 3 bases and V 6 bases, and 1 base lay outside the gene matches. Germline CDR1 reads KGHDR; CDR2 reads SFDVKD. There are 13 residues in the CDR3.

This clonotype was detected only a few times. V usage is TRBV19 and J usage is TRBJ1-5, with D perhaps TRBD1 (6 bases). CDR1 is LNHDA, CDR2 SQIVND, per germline (reference sequence). There are 13 residues in the CDR3. The V gene lost 8 bases and the J gene lost 1 base, with 9 bases spanning the gap. Here the CDR3 DNA reads TGTGCCAGTTACGACAGGAGCAATCAGCCCCAGCATTTT. Amino acids: CASYDRSNQPQHF.

This clonotype showed up just a few times. This sequence joins TRBV7-9 and TRBJ2-2; a weak D match, TRBD2 (5 bases). This CDR3 comprises 16 residues. Germline CDR1 is SEHNR and CDR2 is FQNEAQ (reference sequence). V was clipped by 5 bases and J by 1 base, with 14 bases between them. The CDR3 sequence is CASSPRSGLNTGELFF. In DNA, the CDR3 is TGTGCCAGCAGCCCCCGGAGCGGATTGAACACCGGGGAGCTGTTTTTT.

V usage is TRBV12-3 or TRBV12-4 and J usage is TRBJ2-3; 12 positions agree with TRBD2. CDR3 length: 15 residues. Trimming took 5 bases from V and 8 from J; bases not matched to a gene: 8. CDR3 DNA sequence: TGTGCCAGCAGTCCGGGACTAGCGGGTTGGGGTACGCAGTATTTT. It specifies CASSPGLAGWGTQYF.

The chain joins TRBV7-6 to TRBJ2-7; 7 bases match TRBD2. The CDR3 sequence is 16 residues long. Per germline, CDR1 SGHVS and CDR2 FNYEAQ. V gave up 1 base and J gave up 2 bases; unmatched junction bases: 8. DNA for the CDR3: TGTGCCAGCAGCTTAGGGGTGTCTAGCGGAACCTACGAGCAGTACTTC. Amino acid sequence: CASSLGVSSGTYEQYF.

The gene calls are TRBV5-8 and TRBJ2-3; 11 bases are a match to TRBD2. The V segment lost 4 bases and the J segment 4 bases; nucleotides outside the gene matches: 8. Germline V CDR1 and CDR2: SGHTS, YDEGEE. This CDR3 contains 16 residues. CDR3 bases: TGTGCCAGCAGCACGAGGCTGGGACTAGCGGCAGATACGCAGTATTTT. Protein sequence: CASSTRLGLAADTQYF.

The V gene is TRBV7-3, the J gene TRBJ2-1; the D is unclear. Trimming removed 0 bases from V and 8 bases from J, with 5 bases in between. Germline-derived CDR1 and CDR2 are SGHTA and FQGTGA. The CDR3 contains 12 residues. The CDR3 DNA sequence: TGTGCCAGCAGCTTAACGGGCCATGAGCAGTTCTTC. Translated: CASSLTGHEQFF.

In its sample, this clonotype was seen a few times. J is TRBJ2-7 and V is TRBV11-2; D perhaps matches TRBD2 (5 bases). The CDR3 extends over 13 amino acids. The V end lost 6 bases, the J end lost 6 bases, and 15 bases lay between the germline ends. From germline, CDR1 is SGHAT and CDR2 FQNNGV. CDR3 DNA: TGTGCCAGCAGTTACGCGACTATCGGCGAGCAGTACTTC. Residues: CASSYATIGEQYF.

In its sample, this clonotype was seen a few times. The chain combines TRBV3-1 with TRBJ2-5, with 8 bases matching TRBD1. The germline CDR1 and CDR2 sequences are LGHDT and YNNKEL (reference sequence). The CDR3 is made up of 14 amino acids. With 6 bases clipped from V and 5 bases from J, the junction kept 8 bases outside the gene matches. The DNA of the CDR3 is TGTGCCAGCAGTTTCGGTGGACAGGGTGAGACCCAGTACTTC. It specifies CASSFGGQGETQYF.

This clonotype has a single count. The rearrangement links TRBV9 to TRBJ2-3, with D unclear. The CDR3 has 14 residues. Trimming removed 4 bases from V and 4 bases from J, with 13 bases in between. Germline loops: CDR1 SGDLS, CDR2 YYNGEE. For the CDR3, the DNA is TGTGCCAGCAGCTCACAAGGACGGGCAGATACGCAGTATTTT. It encodes CASSSQGRADTQYF. The full variable domain, with the rest looked up from reference TRBV9 and TRBJ2-3, is DSGVTQTPKHLITATGQRVTLRCSPRSGDLSVYWYQQSLDQGLQFLIQYYNGEERAKGNILERFSAQQFPDLHSELNLSSLELGDSALYFCASSSQGRADTQYFGPGTRLTVL.

The V and J genes are TRBV11-3 and TRBJ2-1, with TRBD2 matching 8 bases. The CDR3 totals 15 residues. After removal of 4 bases from V and 10 bases from J, the junction contained 12 bases not matched to a gene. Per the germline V gene, CDR1 is SGHNT and CDR2 is YENEEA. The CDR3 DNA reads TGTGCCAGCAGCTCAATTGGGACTAGATATTCCGAGCAGTTCTTC. It encodes CASSSIGTRYSEQFF. Together with reference TRBV11-3 and TRBJ2-1, the CDR3 gives the full variable domain: EAGVVQSPRYKIIEKKQPVAFWCNPISGHNTLYWYLQNLGQGPELLIRYENEEAVDDSQLPKDRFSAERLKGVDSTLKIQPAELGDSAVYLCASSSIGTRYSEQFFGPGTRLTVL.

This clonotype came up a few times. The V and J genes are TRBV2 and TRBJ1-4, with D tentatively TRBD1 (5 bases). The germline V and J ends were trimmed by 6 bases and 0 bases, with 11 bases remaining between them. Germline V CDR1 and CDR2: SNHLY, FYNNEI. This CDR3 spans 15 amino acids. CDR3 DNA sequence: TGTGCCAGCAGGGGGACGGCTTCAACTAATGAAAAACTGTTTTTT. Its translation: CASRGTASTNEKLFF.

This clonotype has a handful of counts. This chain uses TRBV6-5 with TRBJ2-5, with D perhaps TRBD2 (6 bases). The germline V and J ends were trimmed by 2 bases and 4 bases, with 17 bases remaining between them. Germline V lookup: CDR1 MNHEY, CDR2 SVGAGI. CDR3 length equals 16 residues. CDR3: CASSYGLSAGRETQYF. As DNA, the CDR3 is TGTGCCAGCAGTTACGGACTCTCCGCGGGGCGAGAGACCCAGTACTTC.

This clonotype has only a few counts. The genes are TRBV30 and TRBJ2-7; D call uncertain. The CDR3 length is 11 residues. CDR1 and CDR2 from the germline V gene are GTSNPN and SVGIG (reference sequence). V dropped 0 bases and J dropped 3 bases, with 3 bases sitting between them. CDR3 nucleotide sequence: TGTGCCTGGAGTGTAGACTACGAGCAGTACTTC. This sequence encodes CAWSVDYEQYF.

The chain uses TRBV24-1 and TRBJ2-6, with 7 nucleotides matching TRBD1. The CDR3 runs 16 residues. Germline CDR1 is KGHDR and CDR2 is SFDVKD. Trimming removed 3 bases from V and 1 base from J; junction bases left unmatched: 2. CDR3 sequence: CATSDRTGSGANVLTF. The CDR3 DNA is TGTGCCACCAGTGATCGGACAGGATCTGGGGCCAACGTCCTGACTTTC.

This clonotype showed up just a few times. The rearrangement links TRBV12-3 or TRBV12-4 to TRBJ1-1, with 8 positions matching TRBD1. Trimming cost V 5 bases and J 8 bases; bases outside gene matches: 13. The CDR3 runs to 15 residues. DNA of the CDR3: TGTGCCAGCAGTCAATACAGGGGGGACGAGGGGGAAGCTTTCTTT. Translating gives CASSQYRGDEGEAFF.

A few counts support this clonotype. The J gene is TRBJ2-4, the V gene TRBV4-1; 9 nucleotides align to TRBD1. Looked up from germline, CDR1 is MGHRA and CDR2 is YSYEKL. The CDR3 spans 16 residues. V trimming: 4 bases; J trimming: 1 base; junction bases outside the gene matches: 5. This CDR3 reads CASSPIDRGAKNIQYF. Written as DNA, the CDR3 is TGCGCCAGCAGCCCCATAGACAGGGGGGCCAAAAACATTCAGTACTTC.

This clonotype has only a few counts. This chain connects TRBV15 to TRBJ1-2; tentatively, D is TRBD1 (5 bases). Germline V CDR1 and CDR2: LNHNV, YYDKDF (reference sequence). The CDR3 is 13 amino acids. V was pared by 0 bases and J by 8 bases, with 10 bases between. The CDR3: CATSRERGGGYTF. CDR3 nucleotides: TGTGCCACCAGCAGAGAAAGGGGCGGCGGCTACACCTTC.

The V and J genes are TRBV4-1 and TRBJ2-7, with D unresolved. CDR3 size: 14 residues. The germline gives CDR1 MGHRA, CDR2 YSYEKL. The V end lost 4 bases, the J end lost 0 bases, and 10 bases lay between the germline ends. Written as DNA, the CDR3 is TGCGCCAGCAGCCCCCTCGGTCTCTCCTACGAGCAGTACTTC. Translated, it gives CASSPLGLSYEQYF.

This clonotype was seen more than once but under ten times. The genes are TRBV3-1 and TRBJ2-7; TRBD1 agrees at 8 bases. Trimming cost V 1 base and J 7 bases; bases outside gene matches: 9. The germline CDR1 and CDR2 sequences are LGHDT and YNNKEL (reference sequence). The CDR3 length is 15 residues. Here the CDR3 reads CASSQASRGRYEQYF. The DNA of the CDR3 is TGTGCCAGCAGCCAAGCAAGCAGGGGGCGATATGAGCAGTACTTC.

The chain combines TRBV2 with TRBJ2-7; 9 bases are shared with TRBD1. Germline trimming cut 0 bases from V and 3 bases from J; bases unmatched to any gene: 0. The CDR3 runs to 14 residues. Germline V gene lookup returns CDR1 SNHLY and CDR2 FYNNEI. CDR3 amino acids: CASSEAGQGYEQYF. The DNA for the CDR3 is TGTGCCAGCAGTGAAGCGGGACAGGGCTACGAGCAGTACTTC.